These 11 T cell receptor beta chains were sequenced from one sample in a study of OX40 agonist ivuxolimab in advanced cancers. TCRdb's table, derived via immunoSEQ multiplex PCR, lists solely in-frame clones and lacks some. This repertoire shows approximately 61,000 clones, 70% to 90% found once; its top ten account for approximately 0.35%. This sample comprised CD4+ or CD8+ T cells sorted from blood, obtained in a trial of the OX40 agonist ivuxolimab. Receptors were obtained from an adult with an advanced solid tumor such as melanoma, head and neck, liver or kidney cancer.

In its sample, this clone was seen a few times. J is TRBJ1-5 and V is TRBV7-2; TRBD1 agrees at 10 bases. The CDR3 consists of 16 residues. Germline CDR1 SGHTA, CDR2 FQGNSA. J was trimmed by 7 bases and V by 1 base; bases with no gene match: 7. The CDR3 DNA is TGTGCCAGCAGCTTAGAGCCGGGACAGGGGAAACAGCCCCAGCATTTT. Translation gives CASSLEPGQGKQPQHF.

The chain carries TRBV11-2 and TRBJ2-2; D not resolved. V was pared by 1 base and J by 1 base, with 10 bases between. CDR1 SGHAT and CDR2 FQNNGV come from the germline V gene. CDR3 length: 16 residues. The CDR3: CASSLVPGRNTGELFF. CDR3 nucleotides: TGTGCCAGCAGCTTAGTCCCAGGACGGAACACCGGGGAGCTGTTTTTT. The variable domain in full, with the rest retrieved from reference TRBV11-2 and TRBJ2-2, is EAGVAQSPRYKIIEKRQSVAFWCNPISGHATLYWYQQILGQGPKLLIQFQNNGVVDDSQLPKDRFSAERLKGVDSTLKIQPAKLEDSAVYLCASSLVPGRNTGELFFGEGSRLTVL.

The chain links TRBV7-8 to TRBJ1-4; a weak D match, TRBD1 (5 bases). Germline V gene sequence: CDR1 SGHVS, CDR2 FQNEAQ. Trimming left V 6 bases short and J 0 bases short, with 14 bases between. This CDR3 is built from 16 residues. CDR3 in DNA: TGTGCCAGCAGAGACACGGCGGGGGCAACTAATGAAAAACTGTTTTTT. Translating gives CASRDTAGATNEKLFF.

V usage is TRBV27 and J usage is TRBJ1-6; D uncertain. CDR1 is MNHEY, CDR2 SMNVEV, per germline (reference sequence). V lost 7 bases and J lost 7, with 17 bases in between. The CDR3 is 15 residues long. For the CDR3, the DNA is TGTGCCAGCACCTTAGACGGGGTGCGGAATTCACCCCTCCACTTT. Its translation: CASTLDGVRNSPLHF.

V usage is TRBV27 and J usage is TRBJ1-5, with D unresolved. V dropped 6 bases and J dropped 6 bases, with 15 bases sitting between them. Germline assignment: CDR1 MNHEY and CDR2 SMNVEV (reference sequence). This CDR3 comprises 14 residues. The CDR3, as DNA: TGTGCCAGCAGGGGCTCAGGAGGAGGTCAGCCCCAGCATTTT. It encodes CASRGSGGGQPQHF.

This clone was detected once. V and J are TRBV5-1 and TRBJ2-7; 8 bases map to TRBD1. There are 16 residues in the CDR3. Germline CDR1 and CDR2: SGHRS and YFSETQ. The V gene end was trimmed by 4 bases and the J gene end by 2 bases; junction bases not matched to a gene: 11. CDR3 loop: CASSMDGQGRAYEQYF. CDR3 DNA sequence: TGCGCCAGCAGCATGGACGGACAGGGTAGGGCCTACGAGCAGTACTTC.

This clone was seen once. The V and J genes are TRBV7-6 and TRBJ2-2; unclear D gene. With 1 base removed from V and 1 base from J, the gap between germline ends came to 1 base. Germline CDR1 is SGHVS and CDR2 is FNYEAQ. CDR3 length: 13 residues. CDR3 sequence: CASSLGNTGELFF. The CDR3 DNA sequence: TGTGCCAGCAGCTTAGGGAACACCGGGGAGCTGTTTTTT.

This clone was detected only a few times. The chain links TRBV7-2 to TRBJ1-1, with 7 bases that match TRBD1. Germline-derived CDR1 and CDR2 are SGHTA and FQGNSA. V lost 3 bases, J lost 2 bases, and 3 bases stayed unmatched. CDR3 length equals 14 residues. The chain's CDR3 is CASSFRQGNTEAFF. The CDR3 bases are TGTGCCAGCAGCTTCCGACAGGGTAACACTGAAGCTTTCTTT.

The V gene is TRBV6-5, the J gene TRBJ2-2; D unresolved. Germline CDR1 is MNHEY and CDR2 is SVGAGI. The CDR3 is 16 residues long. Trimming removed 2 bases at V and 0 bases at J, with 10 bases between. Here the CDR3 DNA reads TGTGCCAGCAGTTACAGGCGGCTTCCGAACACCGGGGAGCTGTTTTTT. It specifies CASSYRRLPNTGELFF.

The chain links TRBV5-1 to TRBJ1-2, with D unclear. This CDR3 spans 14 amino acids. V lost 2 bases, J lost 6 bases, and 14 bases lay in between. Germline V CDR1 and CDR2: SGHRS, YFSETQ. Here the CDR3 reads CASSFQDLRDGYTF. Written as DNA, the CDR3 is TGCGCCAGCAGCTTCCAGGACCTTCGCGATGGCTACACCTTC.

The V gene is TRBV20-1, the J gene TRBJ2-1, with D possibly matching TRBD2 (5 bases). Germline CDR1 reads DFQATT; CDR2 reads SNEGSKA (reference sequence). The CDR3 contains 11 residues. V lost 6 bases and J 10 bases, leaving 13 bases between the germline ends. CDR3 nucleotides: TGCAGTGCCACTTGGGAGTCCGAGCAGTTCTTC. It codes for CSATWESEQFF.